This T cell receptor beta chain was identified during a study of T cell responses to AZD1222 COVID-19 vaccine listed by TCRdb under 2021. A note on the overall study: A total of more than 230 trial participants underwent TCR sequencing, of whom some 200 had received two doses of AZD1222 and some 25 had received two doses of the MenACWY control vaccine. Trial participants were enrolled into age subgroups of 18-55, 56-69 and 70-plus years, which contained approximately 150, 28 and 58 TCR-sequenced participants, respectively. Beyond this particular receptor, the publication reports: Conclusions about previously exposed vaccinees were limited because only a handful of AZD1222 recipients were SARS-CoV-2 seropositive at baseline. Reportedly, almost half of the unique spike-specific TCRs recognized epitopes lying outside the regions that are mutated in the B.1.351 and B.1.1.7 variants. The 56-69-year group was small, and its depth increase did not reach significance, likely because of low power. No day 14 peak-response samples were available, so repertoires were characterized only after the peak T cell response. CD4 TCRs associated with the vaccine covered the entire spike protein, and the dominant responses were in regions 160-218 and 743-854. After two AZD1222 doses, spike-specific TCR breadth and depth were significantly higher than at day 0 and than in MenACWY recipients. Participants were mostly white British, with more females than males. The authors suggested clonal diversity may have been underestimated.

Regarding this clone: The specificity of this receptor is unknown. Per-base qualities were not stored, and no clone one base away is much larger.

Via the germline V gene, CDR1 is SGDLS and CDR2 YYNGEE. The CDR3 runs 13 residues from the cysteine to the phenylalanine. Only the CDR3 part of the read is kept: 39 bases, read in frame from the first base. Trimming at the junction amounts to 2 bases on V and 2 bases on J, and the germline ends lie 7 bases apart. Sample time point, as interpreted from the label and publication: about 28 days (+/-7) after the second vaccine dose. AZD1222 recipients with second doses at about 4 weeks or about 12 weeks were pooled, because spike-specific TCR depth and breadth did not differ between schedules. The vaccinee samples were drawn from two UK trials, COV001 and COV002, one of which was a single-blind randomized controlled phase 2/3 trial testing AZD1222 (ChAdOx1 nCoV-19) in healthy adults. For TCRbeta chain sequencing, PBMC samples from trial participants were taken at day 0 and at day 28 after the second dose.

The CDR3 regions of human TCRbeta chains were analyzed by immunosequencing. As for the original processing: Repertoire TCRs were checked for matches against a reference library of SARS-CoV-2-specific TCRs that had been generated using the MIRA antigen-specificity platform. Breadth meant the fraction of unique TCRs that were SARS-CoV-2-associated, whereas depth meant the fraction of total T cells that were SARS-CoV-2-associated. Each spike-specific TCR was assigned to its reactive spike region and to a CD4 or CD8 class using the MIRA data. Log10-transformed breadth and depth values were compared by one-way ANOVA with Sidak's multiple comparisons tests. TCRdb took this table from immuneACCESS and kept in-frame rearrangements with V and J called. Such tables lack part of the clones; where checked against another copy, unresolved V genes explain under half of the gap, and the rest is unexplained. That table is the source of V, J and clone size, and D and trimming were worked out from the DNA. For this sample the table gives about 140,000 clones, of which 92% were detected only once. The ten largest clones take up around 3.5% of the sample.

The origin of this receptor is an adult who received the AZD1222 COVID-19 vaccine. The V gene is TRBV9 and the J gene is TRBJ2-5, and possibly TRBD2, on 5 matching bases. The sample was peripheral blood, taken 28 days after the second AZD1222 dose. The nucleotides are TGTGCCAGCAGCGTCCCGGGACAAGAGACCCAGTACTTC. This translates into CASSVPGQETQYF.